This TCR beta chain originates from a study of shared clonotypes between healthy human individuals. Study information: The study used three CD4 naive, three CD4 memory, two CD8 naive and one CD8 memory plate per donor. Study-level points and caveats: Non-shared clonotypes showed lower generation probabilities than clonotypes common to all four donors. Tissue TCR repertoires likely differ from these blood-only repertoires.

In regard to this clone: The antigen is not known.

The assay was immunoSEQ multiplex PCR, and TCRdb's table has in-frame clones only and misses some. This table holds over 2 million clones, about 95% found once. Positive CCR7 selection of CD45RO-negative cells yielded the naive CD8 cells, and terminally differentiated effector memory CD45RA+ cells were excluded. Donors had no recently reported acute infections or vaccinations and were HIV-negative. The CDR3 runs to 16 residues. V lost 4 bases, J lost 4 bases, and 18 bases lay in between. Germline CDR1 is SGHDT and CDR2 is YYEEEE. This TCR came from a man aged 18 to 29 in good health. The chain joins TRBV5-6 to TRBJ2-1; D assignment may be TRBD1 or TRBD2 (5 bases each). The material sequenced was naive CD8+ T cells sorted from blood. The CDR3 here is CASSPWDGTGYNEQFF. The CDR3 DNA sequence: TGTGCCAGCAGCCCGTGGGACGGGACGGGATACAATGAGCAGTTCTTC.